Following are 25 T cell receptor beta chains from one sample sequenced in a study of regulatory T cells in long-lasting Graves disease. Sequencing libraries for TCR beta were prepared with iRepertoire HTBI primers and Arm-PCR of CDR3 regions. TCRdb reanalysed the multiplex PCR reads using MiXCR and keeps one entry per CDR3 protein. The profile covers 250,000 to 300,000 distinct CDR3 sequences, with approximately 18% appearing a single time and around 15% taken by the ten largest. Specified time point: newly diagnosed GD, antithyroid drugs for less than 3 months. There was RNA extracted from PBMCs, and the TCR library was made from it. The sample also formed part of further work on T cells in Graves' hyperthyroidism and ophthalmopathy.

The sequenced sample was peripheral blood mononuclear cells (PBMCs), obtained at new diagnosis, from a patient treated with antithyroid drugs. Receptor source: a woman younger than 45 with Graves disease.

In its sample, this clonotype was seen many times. CDR3 DNA sequence: TGCGCCAGCGGCCCGGGACAGGGGGCCCCGAGCTCTGGAAACACCATATATTTT. This codes for CASGPGQGAPSSGNTIYF. The rearrangement links TRBV5-1 to TRBJ1-3; TRBD1 aligns across 12 bases. The CDR3 totals 18 residues. From germline, CDR1 is SGHRS and CDR2 YFSETQ. V was pared by 7 bases and J by 0 bases, with 11 bases of the junction left unmatched. The whole variable domain, remainder taken from reference TRBV5-1 and TRBJ1-3, is KAGVTQTPRYLIKTRGQQVTLSCSPISGHRSVSWYQQTPGQGLQFLFEYFSETQRNKGNFPGRFSGRQFSNSRSEMNVSTLELGDSALYLCASGPGQGAPSSGNTIYFGEGSWLTVV.

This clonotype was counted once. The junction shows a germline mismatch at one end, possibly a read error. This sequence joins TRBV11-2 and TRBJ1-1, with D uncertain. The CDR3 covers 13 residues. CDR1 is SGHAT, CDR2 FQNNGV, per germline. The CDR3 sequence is CASNLVRETEAFF. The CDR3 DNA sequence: TGTGCCAGCAACTTAGTACGAGAAACTGAAGCTTTCTTT.

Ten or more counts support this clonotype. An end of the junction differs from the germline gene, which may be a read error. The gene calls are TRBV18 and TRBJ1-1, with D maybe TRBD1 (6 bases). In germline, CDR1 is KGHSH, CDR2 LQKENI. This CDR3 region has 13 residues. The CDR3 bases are TGTGCCAGCTTACCAGGGGCGAACACTGAAGCTTTCTTT. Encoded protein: CASLPGANTEAFF.

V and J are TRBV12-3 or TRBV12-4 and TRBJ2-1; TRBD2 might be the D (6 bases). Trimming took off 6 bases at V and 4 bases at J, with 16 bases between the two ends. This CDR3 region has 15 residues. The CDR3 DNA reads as TGTGCCAGCAGATCCCGGGACTCGACGTACAATGAGCAGTTCTTC. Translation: CASRSRDSTYNEQFF.

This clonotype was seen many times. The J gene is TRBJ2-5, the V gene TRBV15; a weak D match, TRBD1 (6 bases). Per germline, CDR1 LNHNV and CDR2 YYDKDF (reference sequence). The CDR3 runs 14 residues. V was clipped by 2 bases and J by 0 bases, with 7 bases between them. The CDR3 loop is CATSRQGNQETQYF. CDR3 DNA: TGTGCCACCAGCAGACAGGGGAACCAAGAGACCCAGTACTTC.

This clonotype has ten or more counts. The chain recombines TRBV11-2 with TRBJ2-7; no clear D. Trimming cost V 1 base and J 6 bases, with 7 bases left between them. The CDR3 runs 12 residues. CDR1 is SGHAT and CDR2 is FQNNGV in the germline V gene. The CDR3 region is CASSLVALEQYF. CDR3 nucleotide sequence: TGTGCCAGCAGCTTAGTGGCGCTCGAGCAGTACTTC.

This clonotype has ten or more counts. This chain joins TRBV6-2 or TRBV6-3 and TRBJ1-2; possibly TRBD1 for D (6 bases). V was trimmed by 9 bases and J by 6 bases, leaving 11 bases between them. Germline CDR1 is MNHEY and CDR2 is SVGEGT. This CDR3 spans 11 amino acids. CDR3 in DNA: TGTGCCAGTAACAGGGAAGATGGCTACACCTTC. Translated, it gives CASNREDGYTF.

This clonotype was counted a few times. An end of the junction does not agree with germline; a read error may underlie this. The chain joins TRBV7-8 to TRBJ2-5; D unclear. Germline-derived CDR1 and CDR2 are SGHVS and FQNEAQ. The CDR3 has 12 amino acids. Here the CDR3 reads CASNLFGETQYF. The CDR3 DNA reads TGTGCCAGCAACTTATTTGGAGAGACCCAGTACTTC.

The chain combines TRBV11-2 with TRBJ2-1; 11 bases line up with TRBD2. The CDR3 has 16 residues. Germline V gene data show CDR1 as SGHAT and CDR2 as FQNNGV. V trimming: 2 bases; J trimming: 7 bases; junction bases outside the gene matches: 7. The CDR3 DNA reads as TGTGCCAGCAGCTTATCTGGGAGGACTAGCGGGAATGAGCAGTTCTTC. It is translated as CASSLSGRTSGNEQFF.

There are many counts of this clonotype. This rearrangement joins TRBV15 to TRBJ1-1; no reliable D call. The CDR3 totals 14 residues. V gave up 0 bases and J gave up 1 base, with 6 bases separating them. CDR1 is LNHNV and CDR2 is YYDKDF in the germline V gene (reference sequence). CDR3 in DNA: TGTGCCACCAGCAGAGATTTTTCGAACACTGAAGCTTTCTTT. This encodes CATSRDFSNTEAFF.

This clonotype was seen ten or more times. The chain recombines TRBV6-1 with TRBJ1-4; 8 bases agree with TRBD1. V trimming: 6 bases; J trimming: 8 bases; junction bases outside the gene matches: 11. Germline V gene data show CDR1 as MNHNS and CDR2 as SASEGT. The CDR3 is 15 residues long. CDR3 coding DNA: TGTGCCAGCAGAAGAGAAACAGGGGGAAGGGAAAAACTGTTTTTT. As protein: CASRRETGGREKLFF.

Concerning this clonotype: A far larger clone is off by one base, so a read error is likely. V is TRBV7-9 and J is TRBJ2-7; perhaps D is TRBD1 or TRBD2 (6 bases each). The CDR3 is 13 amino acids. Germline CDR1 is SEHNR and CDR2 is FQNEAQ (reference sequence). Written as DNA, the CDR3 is TGTGCCAGCGGCTTAGGGGGGCTCAACGAGCAGTACTTC. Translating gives CASGLGGLNEQYF. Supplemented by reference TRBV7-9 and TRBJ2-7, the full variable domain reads DTGVSQNPRHKITKRGQNVTFRCDPISEHNRLYWYRQTLGQGPEFLTYFQNEAQLEKSRLLSDRFSAERPKGSFSTLEIQRTEQGDSAMYLCASGLGGLNEQYFGPGTRLTVT.

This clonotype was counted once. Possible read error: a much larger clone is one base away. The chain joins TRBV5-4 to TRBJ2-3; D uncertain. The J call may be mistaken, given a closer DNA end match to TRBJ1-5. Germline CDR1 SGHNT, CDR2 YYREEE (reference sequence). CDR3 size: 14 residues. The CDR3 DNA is TGTGCCAGCAGCTTAACCTCTGGAGCAGATACGCAGCATTTT. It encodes CASSLTSGADTQHF.

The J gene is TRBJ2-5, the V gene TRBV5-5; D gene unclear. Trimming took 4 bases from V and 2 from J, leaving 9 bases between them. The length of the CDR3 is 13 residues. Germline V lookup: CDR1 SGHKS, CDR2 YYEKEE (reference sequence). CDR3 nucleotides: TGTGCCAGCAGCCAAAGTTTACAAGAGACCCAGTACTTC. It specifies CASSQSLQETQYF. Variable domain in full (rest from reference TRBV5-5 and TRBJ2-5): DAGVTQSPTHLIKTRGQQVTLRCSPISGHKSVSWYQQVLGQGPQFIFQYYEKEERGRGNFPDRFSARQFPNYSSELNVNALLLGDSALYLCASSQSLQETQYFGPGTRLLVL.

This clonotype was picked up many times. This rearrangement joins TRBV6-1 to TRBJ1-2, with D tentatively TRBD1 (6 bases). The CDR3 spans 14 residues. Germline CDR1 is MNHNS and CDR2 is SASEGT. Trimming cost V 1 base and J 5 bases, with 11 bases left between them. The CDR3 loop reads CASSEVTGEYGYTF. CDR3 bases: TGTGCCAGCAGTGAAGTGACAGGCGAGTATGGCTACACCTTC.

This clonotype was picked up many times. The CDR3 DNA reads TGTGCCAGCAGTTACTCTAGCGGGGGGTACAATGAGCAGTTCTTC. It encodes CASSYSSGGYNEQFF. The chain uses TRBV6-5 and TRBJ2-1; the match to TRBD2 covers 10 bases. The CDR3 loop spans 15 amino acids. The J segment lost 4 bases and the V segment lost 0 bases, leaving 0 bases of the junction unmatched. The germline V gene encodes CDR1 MNHEY and CDR2 SVGAGI.

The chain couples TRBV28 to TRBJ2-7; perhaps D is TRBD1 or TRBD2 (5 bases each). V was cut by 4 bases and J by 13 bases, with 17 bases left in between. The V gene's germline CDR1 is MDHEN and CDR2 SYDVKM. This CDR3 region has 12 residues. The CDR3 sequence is CASSSPLRDAYF. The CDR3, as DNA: TGTGCCAGCAGTTCCCCACTCCGGGACGCTTACTTC.

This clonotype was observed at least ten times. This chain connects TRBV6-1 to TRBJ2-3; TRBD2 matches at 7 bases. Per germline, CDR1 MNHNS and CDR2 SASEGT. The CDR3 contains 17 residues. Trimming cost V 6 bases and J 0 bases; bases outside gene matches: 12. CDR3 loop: CASRLREVAQSTDTQYF. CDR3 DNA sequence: TGTGCCAGCAGGCTCCGGGAGGTGGCGCAAAGCACAGATACGCAGTATTTT.

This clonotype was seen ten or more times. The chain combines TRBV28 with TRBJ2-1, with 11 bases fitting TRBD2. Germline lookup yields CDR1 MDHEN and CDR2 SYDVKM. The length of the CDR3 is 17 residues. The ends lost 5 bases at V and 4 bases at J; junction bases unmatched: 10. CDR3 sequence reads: CASSPSRLAGTYNEQFF. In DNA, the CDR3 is TGTGCCAGCAGTCCATCGAGACTAGCGGGGACTTACAATGAGCAGTTCTTC.

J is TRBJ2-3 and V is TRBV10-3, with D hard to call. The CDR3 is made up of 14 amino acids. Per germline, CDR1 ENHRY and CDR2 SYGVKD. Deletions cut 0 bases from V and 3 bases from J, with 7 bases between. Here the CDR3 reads CAISESGRTDTQYF. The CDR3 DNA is TGTGCCATCAGTGAGTCGGGCAGAACAGATACGCAGTATTTT.

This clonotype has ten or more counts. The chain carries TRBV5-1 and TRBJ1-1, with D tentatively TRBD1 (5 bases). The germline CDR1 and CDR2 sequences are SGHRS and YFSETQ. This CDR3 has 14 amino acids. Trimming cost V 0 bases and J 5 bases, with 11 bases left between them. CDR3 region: CASSLGGGRTEAFF. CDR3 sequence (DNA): TGCGCCAGCAGCTTGGGTGGGGGGAGGACTGAAGCTTTCTTT.

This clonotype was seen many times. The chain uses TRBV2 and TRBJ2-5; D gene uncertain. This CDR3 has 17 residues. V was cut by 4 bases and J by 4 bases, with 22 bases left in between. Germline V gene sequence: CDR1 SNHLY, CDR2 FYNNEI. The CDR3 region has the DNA TGTGCCAGCAGTGGAATCCCTTATAAGAAGGGTCGAGAGACCCAGTACTTC. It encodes CASSGIPYKKGRETQYF.

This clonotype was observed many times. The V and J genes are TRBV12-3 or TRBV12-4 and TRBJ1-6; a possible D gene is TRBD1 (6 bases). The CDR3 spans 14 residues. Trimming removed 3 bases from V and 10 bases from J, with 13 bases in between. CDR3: CASSFWGTKSPLHF. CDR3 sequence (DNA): TGTGCCAGCAGTTTTTGGGGGACAAAGTCACCCCTCCACTTT.

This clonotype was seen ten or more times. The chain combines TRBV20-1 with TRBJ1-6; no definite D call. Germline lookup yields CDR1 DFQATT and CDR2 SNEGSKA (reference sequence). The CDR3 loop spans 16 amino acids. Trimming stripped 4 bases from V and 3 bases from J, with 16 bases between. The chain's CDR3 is CSATSGVRLYNSPLHF. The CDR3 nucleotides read TGCAGTGCTACGAGCGGCGTCCGCCTCTATAATTCACCCCTCCACTTT.

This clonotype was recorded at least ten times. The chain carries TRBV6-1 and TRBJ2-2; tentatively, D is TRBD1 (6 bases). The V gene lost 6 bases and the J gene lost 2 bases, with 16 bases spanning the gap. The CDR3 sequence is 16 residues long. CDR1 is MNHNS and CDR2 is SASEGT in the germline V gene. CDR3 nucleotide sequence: TGTGCCAGCAGGCTCGAGAGGGGGTCAAACACCGGGGAGCTGTTTTTT. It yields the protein CASRLERGSNTGELFF.